The 32 T cell receptor beta chains below were found in one sample sequenced in a study of blood T cell repertoires in COVID-19. The repertoire was sequenced with immunoSEQ multiplex PCR; TCRdb's copy has only in-frame clones and lacks some. The profile covers approximately 53,000 clones, with approximately 78% appearing a single time and about 6% taken by the ten largest. The sample consisted of PBMCs or T cells enriched from blood (not recorded which). These TCRs come from a woman aged 50 to 65 with acute COVID-19.

This chain joins TRBV3-1 (or the pseudogene TRBV3-2) and TRBJ2-3; D may be TRBD2 (6 bases). Germline V gene sequence: CDR1 LGHDT, CDR2 YNNKEL (reference sequence). CDR3 size: 16 residues. V lost 4 bases and J 2 bases, leaving 16 bases between the germline ends. CDR3 sequence (DNA): TGTGCCAGCAGCCTGCCGGGACTCGACCTCACAGATACGCAGTATTTT. It encodes CASSLPGLDLTDTQYF.

The chain joins TRBV12-3 or TRBV12-4 to TRBJ1-1; TRBD1 might be the D (5 bases). The CDR3 consists of 13 residues. V lost 7 bases and J lost 6, with 15 bases in between. The CDR3 bases are TGTGCCAGCAAAGTGGGGGGTGAGGCTGAAGCTTTCTTT. Translating it yields CASKVGGEAEAFF.

The chain recombines TRBV19 with TRBJ2-3; 12 bases fit TRBD2. There are 16 residues in the CDR3. Per germline, CDR1 LNHDA and CDR2 SQIVND (reference sequence). V gave up 5 bases and J gave up 6 bases; unmatched junction bases: 9. In DNA, the CDR3 is TGTGCCAGTAGTGTACTAGCGGGGGGACTTCAGGATACGCAGTATTTT. Its translation is CASSVLAGGLQDTQYF. Complete variable domain (other parts from reference TRBV19 and TRBJ2-3): DGGITQSPKYLFRKEGQNVTLSCEQNLNHDAMYWYRQDPGQGLRLIYYSQIVNDFQKGDIAEGYSVSREKKESFPLTVTSAQKNPTAFYLCASSVLAGGLQDTQYFGPGTRLTVL.

The V and J genes are TRBV7-9 and TRBJ1-4; D gene unclear. Germline V lookup: CDR1 SEHNR, CDR2 FQNEAQ (reference sequence). The CDR3 loop spans 15 amino acids. V lost 5 bases to trimming and J lost 4 bases, with 14 bases between them. This chain's CDR3 is CASSLNSGNNEKLFF. The CDR3 coding sequence is TGTGCCAGCAGCCTTAACAGCGGGAATAATGAAAAACTGTTTTTT.

The chain couples TRBV7-9 to TRBJ2-7, with 7 nucleotides matching TRBD2. V dropped 5 bases and J dropped 6; count of bases not matched to a gene: 7. Germline V gene lookup returns CDR1 SEHNR and CDR2 FQNEAQ (reference sequence). The CDR3 covers 13 residues. The DNA for the CDR3 is TGTGCCAGCAGCCCCATGGGAGGGAGCGAGCAGTACTTC. Protein product: CASSPMGGSEQYF.

V is TRBV28 and J is TRBJ1-1; no reliable D call. CDR3 length: 12 residues. The V end was cut by 5 bases, the J end by 5 bases, with 9 bases between. Germline assignment: CDR1 MDHEN and CDR2 SYDVKM. The CDR3 spells CASSTKWTEAFF. CDR3 coding DNA: TGTGCCAGCAGTACAAAATGGACTGAAGCTTTCTTT.

CDR3 coding DNA: TGCAGCGTACAGGGAAGAGGTACTGAAGCTTTCTTT. As protein: CSVQGRGTEAFF. V and J are TRBV29-1 and TRBJ1-1; a possible D gene is TRBD1 (6 bases). Germline CDR1 reads SQVTM; CDR2 reads ANQGSEA. The CDR3 runs 12 residues. The V end lost 6 bases, the J end lost 5 bases, and 13 bases lay between the germline ends.

This clone showed up just once. The chain joins TRBV3-1 (or the pseudogene TRBV3-2) to TRBJ2-1; 11 bases align to TRBD2. The CDR3 covers 14 residues. The germline CDR1 and CDR2 sequences are LGHDT and YNNKEL (reference sequence). The ends lost 2 bases at V and 9 bases at J; junction bases unmatched: 3. CDR3 sequence (DNA): TGTGCCAGCAGCCAAACGACTAGCGGGGTTGAGCAGTTCTTC. Encoded protein: CASSQTTSGVEQFF.

This rearrangement joins TRBV5-3 to TRBJ1-5; 8 nucleotides match TRBD1. TRBV5-3 belongs to the ORF category, with a function that is uncertain. The CDR3 extends over 15 amino acids. J was trimmed by 2 bases and V by 4 bases; bases with no gene match: 5. CDR3 DNA: TGTGCCAGAAGCGGACCGGGACAGGGCAATCAGCCCCAGCATTTT. Protein product: CARSGPGQGNQPQHF.

The CDR3 DNA follows: TGCGCCAGCAGCCATGGGGGGGAATATAATTCACCCCTCCACTTT. Translating gives CASSHGGEYNSPLHF. This chain joins TRBV5-1 and TRBJ1-6, with D tentatively TRBD1 (5 bases). V was clipped by 4 bases and J by 4 bases, with 12 bases between them. Germline CDR1 SGHRS, CDR2 YFSETQ. The CDR3 runs 15 residues.

The chain carries TRBV9 and TRBJ2-7; D gene unclear. The CDR3 loop spans 12 amino acids. The V end was cut by 2 bases, the J end by 2 bases, with 5 bases between. Germline V gives CDR1 SGDLS, CDR2 YYNGEE. DNA of the CDR3: TGTGCCAGCAGCGTTAGAGCCTACGAGCAGTACTTC. It encodes CASSVRAYEQYF.

The rearrangement joins TRBV7-6 to TRBJ1-4; 7 bases line up with TRBD1. CDR1 SGHVS and CDR2 FNYEAQ come from the germline V gene. This CDR3 is 16 amino acids long. Unmatched junction bases numbered 10, after V lost 5 bases and J lost 4 bases. CDR3 sequence (DNA): TGTGCCAGCAGCCCCCTAGCGGGACAGCTTAATGAAAAACTGTTTTTT. Amino acids: CASSPLAGQLNEKLFF.

This chain connects TRBV7-2 to TRBJ2-7; 11 bases are a match to TRBD2. The CDR3 totals 15 residues. CDR1 SGHTA and CDR2 FQGNSA come from the germline V gene. With 1 base clipped from V and 6 bases from J, the junction kept 5 bases outside the gene matches. The CDR3 nucleotides are TGTGCCAGCAGCTTAGACCGACTAGCGGGGCGCGAGCAGTACTTC. Protein sequence: CASSLDRLAGREQYF.

DNA of the CDR3: TGTGCCAGCAGCCCCCCCGCGGGGACTGAAGCTTTCTTT. Protein: CASSPPAGTEAFF. The chain is built from TRBV12-3 or TRBV12-4 and TRBJ1-1; D unresolved. V was trimmed by 6 bases and J by 5 bases, leaving 13 bases between them. This CDR3 spans 13 amino acids.

For this clone: This may stem from a read error, because a much larger clone lies one nucleotide away. The chain carries TRBV5-4 and TRBJ2-1; no reliable D call. From germline, CDR1 is SGHNT and CDR2 YYREEE (reference sequence). The germline V and J ends were trimmed by 3 bases and 4 bases, with 2 bases remaining between them. The CDR3 has 11 amino acids. The CDR3 spells CASSSYNEQFF. DNA of the CDR3: TGTGCCAGCAGCTCATACAATGAGCAGTTCTTC.

This clone was counted a single time. The V and J genes are TRBV5-5 and TRBJ1-4; the D is unclear. Germline CDR1 reads SGHKS; CDR2 reads YYEKEE (reference sequence). V dropped 2 bases and J dropped 0 bases, with 11 bases sitting between them. This CDR3 has 16 residues. CDR3 bases: TGTGCCAGCAGCTTAGGAGCAGCCTCAACTAATGAAAAACTGTTTTTT. Translating gives CASSLGAASTNEKLFF. Full variable domain (rest looked up from reference TRBV5-5 and TRBJ1-4): DAGVTQSPTHLIKTRGQQVTLRCSPISGHKSVSWYQQVLGQGPQFIFQYYEKEERGRGNFPDRFSARQFPNYSSELNVNALLLGDSALYLCASSLGAASTNEKLFFGSGTQLSVL.

The sample holds one count of this clone. The chain joins TRBV13 to TRBJ1-3; 8 nucleotides align to TRBD1. With 4 bases clipped from V and 0 bases from J, the junction kept 5 bases outside the gene matches. The CDR3 length is 16 residues. Germline loops: CDR1 PRHDT, CDR2 FYEKMQ (reference sequence). As DNA, the CDR3 is TGTGCCAGCAGCTCGACAGGGGACAACTCTGGAAACACCATATATTTT. It encodes CASSSTGDNSGNTIYF.

On this clone: Other DNA variants within this sample encode the same CDR3. The chain uses TRBV5-5 and TRBJ2-2; 8 bases line up with TRBD2. This CDR3 has 16 amino acids. The ends lost 3 bases at V and 0 bases at J; junction bases unmatched: 4. The germline gives CDR1 SGHKS, CDR2 YYEKEE (reference sequence). The CDR3 region has the DNA TGTGCCAGCAGCTCAGGGACTAGTGCGAACACCGGGGAGCTGTTTTTT. It codes for CASSSGTSANTGELFF.

J is TRBJ1-6 and V is TRBV19; a weak D match, TRBD1 (5 bases). This CDR3 is built from 16 residues. The V end was cut by 4 bases, the J end by 7 bases, with 17 bases between. Germline CDR1 is LNHDA and CDR2 is SQIVND (reference sequence). CDR3 region: CASSTLNRRGNSPLHF. The CDR3 DNA reads TGTGCCAGTAGTACCCTTAACCGGAGGGGCAATTCACCCCTCCACTTT. Full variable domain (outside the CDR3, taken from reference TRBV19 and TRBJ1-6): DGGITQSPKYLFRKEGQNVTLSCEQNLNHDAMYWYRQDPGQGLRLIYYSQIVNDFQKGDIAEGYSVSREKKESFPLTVTSAQKNPTAFYLCASSTLNRRGNSPLHFGNGTRLTVT.

This clone is a singleton in its sample. The chain employs TRBV4-2 and TRBJ1-1; D gene uncertain. There are 13 residues in the CDR3. The germline V gene has CDR1 LGHNA and CDR2 YNFKEQ. V was clipped by 3 bases and J by 0 bases, with 5 bases between them. The CDR3 reads CASSQELNTEAFF. CDR3 nucleotide sequence: TGTGCCAGCAGCCAGGAGTTGAACACTGAAGCTTTCTTT.

The V call is TRBV15, the J call TRBJ2-7; 12 positions agree with TRBD1. CDR1 and CDR2 (germline): LNHNV, YYDKDF (reference sequence). This CDR3 comprises 15 residues. V lost 3 bases and J lost 3; bases outside the gene matches: 3. The CDR3 nucleotides read TGTGCCACCAGCAGTGGGACAGGGGGCCTCTACGAGCAGTACTTC. Its protein is CATSSGTGGLYEQYF. Full variable domain (outside the CDR3, taken from reference TRBV15 and TRBJ2-7): DAMVIQNPRYQVTQFGKPVTLSCSQTLNHNVMYWYQQKSSQAPKLLFHYYDKDFNNEADTPDNFQSRRPNTSFCFLDIRSPGLGDTAMYLCATSSGTGGLYEQYFGPGTRLTVT.

The rearrangement joins TRBV6-5 to TRBJ2-1; 10 positions agree with TRBD2. V trimming: 5 bases; J trimming: 5 bases; junction bases outside the gene matches: 3. This CDR3 is built from 14 residues. Germline V lookup: CDR1 MNHEY, CDR2 SVGAGI. CDR3 amino acids: CASSQGLANNEQFF. Here the CDR3 DNA reads TGTGCCAGCAGTCAGGGACTAGCGAACAATGAGCAGTTCTTC.

This clone was counted a single time. The chain employs TRBV29-1 and TRBJ1-1, with D possibly TRBD1 on 5 matching bases. The CDR3 extends over 14 amino acids. The V end was cut by 6 bases, the J end by 4 bases, with 18 bases between. The germline gives CDR1 SQVTM, CDR2 ANQGSEA. This CDR3 is CSVSPGLPRTEAFF. Written as DNA, the CDR3 is TGCAGCGTATCACCGGGACTCCCGCGCACTGAAGCTTTCTTT.

The rearrangement links TRBV29-1 to TRBJ1-2; D is unclear. V lost 3 bases and J lost 7, with 12 bases in between. CDR1 SQVTM and CDR2 ANQGSEA come from the germline V gene. The CDR3 covers 12 residues. CDR3 sequence (DNA): TGCAGCGTTGAGTGGTTTTTCGGTGGCTACACCTTC. Protein product: CSVEWFFGGYTF.

The V gene is TRBV7-9, the J gene TRBJ2-3; a weak D match, TRBD2 (7 bases). Germline V gene data show CDR1 as SEHNR and CDR2 as FQNEAQ (reference sequence). The V and J ends lost 5 bases and 4 bases respectively, with 10 bases between them. This CDR3 has 13 amino acids. CDR3 DNA sequence: TGTGCCAGCAGCCCGCGGGGGCCAGATACGCAGTATTTT. Protein: CASSPRGPDTQYF.

This rearrangement joins TRBV6-5 to TRBJ1-1; possible D gene TRBD1, 6 bases. Germline V gives CDR1 MNHEY, CDR2 SVGAGI. Between the trimmed V and J ends, which lost 10 bases and 2 bases, there was a span of 20 bases. CDR3 size: 15 residues. The CDR3 sequence is CATLDRPFLNTEAFF. The CDR3 region has the DNA TGTGCCACCCTAGACAGGCCCTTTCTAAACACTGAAGCTTTCTTT.

The rearrangement joins TRBV11-3 to TRBJ2-4, with TRBD1 as a possible D gene (5 bases). Trimming took off 6 bases at V and 0 bases at J, with 24 bases between the two ends. This CDR3 is built from 19 residues. CDR1 and CDR2 (germline): SGHNT, YENEEA. The CDR3 region has the DNA TGTGCCAGCAGTTACGACAGTGGGGTAAGGTGGTCAGCCAAAAACATTCAGTACTTC. Residues: CASSYDSGVRWSAKNIQYF.

This chain joins TRBV7-9 and TRBJ1-6; TRBD1 aligns across 10 bases. CDR1 is SEHNR, CDR2 FQNEAQ, per germline (reference sequence). The V segment lost 4 bases and the J segment 8 bases; nucleotides outside the gene matches: 2. The CDR3 length is 14 residues. The CDR3 sequence: CASSYGQGDSPLHF. Here the CDR3 DNA reads TGTGCCAGCAGCTACGGACAGGGGGATTCACCCCTCCACTTT.

In its sample, this clone was seen once. The V call is TRBV3-1 (or the pseudogene TRBV3-2), the J call TRBJ1-6; 7 positions match TRBD1. The CDR3 contains 15 residues. The germline V gene has CDR1 LGHDT and CDR2 YNNKEL (reference sequence). The trim removed 3 bases at V and 10 bases at J, leaving 9 bases unmatched. CDR3 in amino acids: CASSHGTATGSPLHF. CDR3 in DNA: TGTGCCAGCAGCCACGGGACAGCCACGGGATCACCCCTCCACTTT.

This sequence joins TRBV19 and TRBJ1-5, with unresolved D. Germline-derived CDR1 and CDR2 are LNHDA and SQIVND (reference sequence). The CDR3 runs 13 residues. V was pared by 7 bases and J by 1 base, with 8 bases between. The CDR3 is CASTDGSNQPQHF. Written as DNA, the CDR3 is TGTGCCAGTACCGACGGGAGCAATCAGCCCCAGCATTTT.

This clone was recorded only once. The gene calls are TRBV9 and TRBJ2-7, with 7 bases identical to TRBD1. After removal of 0 bases from V and 9 bases from J, the junction contained 12 bases not matched to a gene. Per the germline V gene, CDR1 is SGDLS and CDR2 is YYNGEE. CDR3 length: 15 amino acids. Written as DNA, the CDR3 is TGTGCCAGCAGCGTAGCCCCCGGACAGGTGGGGCGGCAGTACTTC. This gives the protein CASSVAPGQVGRQYF.

This clone is a singleton in its sample. The chain recombines TRBV7-6 with TRBJ1-1, with TRBD1 identical over 7 bases. Germline CDR1 and CDR2: SGHVS and FNYEAQ. V was pared by 5 bases and J by 3 bases, with 3 bases of the junction left unmatched. This CDR3 region has 13 residues. The CDR3 region has the DNA TGTGCCAGCAGCGTGCAGGGGGACACTGAAGCTTTCTTT. Residues: CASSVQGDTEAFF.